Following are 14 T cell receptor beta chains from one sample sequenced in a study of OX40 agonist ivuxolimab in advanced cancers. Produced via immunoSEQ multiplex PCR; TCRdb's table is partial and in-frame only. The sample contains tens of thousands of clones, about nine tenths of which appear only once. Source: CD4+ or CD8+ T cells sorted from blood, taken in a trial of the OX40 agonist ivuxolimab. The receptors derive from an adult with an advanced solid tumor such as melanoma, head and neck, liver or kidney cancer.

This clone was seen once. The gene calls are TRBV18 and TRBJ2-2; the match to TRBD2 covers 9 bases. This CDR3 comprises 15 residues. The junction had 6 bases not matched to a gene; V was cut back by 1 base and J by 9 bases. The V gene's germline CDR1 is KGHSH and CDR2 LQKENI. In nucleotides, the CDR3 is TGTGCCAGCTCACCACGGAGCGGGGGGCCCCGGGAGCTGTTTTTT. Its translation: CASSPRSGGPRELFF. Based on the CDR3 plus reference TRBV18 and TRBJ2-2, the full variable domain is NAGVMQNPRHLVRRRGQEARLRCSPMKGHSHVYWYRQLPEEGLKFMVYLQKENIIDESGMPKERFSAEFPKEGPSILRIQQVVRGDSAAYFCASSPRSGGPRELFFGEGSRLTVL.

The rearrangement uses TRBV6-1 and TRBJ1-2; the D gene is possibly TRBD1 (5 bases). The CDR3 extends over 14 amino acids. In germline, CDR1 is MNHNS, CDR2 SASEGT. Trimming removed 5 bases at V and 7 bases at J, with 17 bases between. CDR3 DNA: TGTGCCAGCAGTCCGCCCCCGGGACCCAGTGGCTACACCTTC. Its translation: CASSPPPGPSGYTF.

This clone was picked up one time. This chain links TRBV6-5 with TRBJ2-5, with D perhaps TRBD1 (6 bases). The germline CDR1 and CDR2 sequences are MNHEY and SVGAGI. V was trimmed by 5 bases and J by 5 bases, leaving 18 bases between them. The CDR3 contains 15 residues. CDR3 nucleotides: TGTGCCAGCAGTCCCCGCGCAGGGGACCCGGAGACCCAGTACTTC. It encodes CASSPRAGDPETQYF.

The table lists this clone with a few counts. The chain has TRBV11-2 and TRBJ1-6, with D unresolved. The CDR3 covers 13 residues. Germline assignment: CDR1 SGHAT and CDR2 FQNNGV. V was clipped by 3 bases and J by 8 bases, with 8 bases between them. The CDR3 DNA is TGTGCCAGCAGCTTGAGGAGAGATTCACCCCTCCACTTT. Translating it yields CASSLRRDSPLHF.

V is TRBV6-1 and J is TRBJ1-1, with D unclear. V was trimmed by 8 bases and J by 0 bases, leaving 10 bases between them. This CDR3 spans 13 amino acids. Per the germline V gene, CDR1 is MNHNS and CDR2 is SASEGT. CDR3 nucleotides: TGTGCCAGCTTTGGGGTGATGAACACTGAAGCTTTCTTT. Protein product: CASFGVMNTEAFF.

The CDR3 bases are TGCGCCAGCAGCCCGGGACAGGGGAGCACAGATACGCAGTATTTT. This translates into CASSPGQGSTDTQYF. The genes are TRBV4-1 and TRBJ2-3, with TRBD1 identical over 10 bases. Germline CDR1 and CDR2: MGHRA and YSYEKL. V lost 4 bases and J lost 0; bases outside the gene matches: 1. The CDR3 spans 15 residues.

This clone has only a few counts. The CDR3 sequence is CASSPPSGQNQPQHF. The CDR3, as DNA: TGTGCCAGCAGCCCCCCCTCAGGGCAAAATCAGCCCCAGCATTTT. J is TRBJ1-5 and V is TRBV6-6; tentatively, D is TRBD1 (5 bases). The ends were cut back, 6 bases at V and 4 bases at J, with 16 bases in the middle. The CDR3 runs to 15 residues. CDR1 is MNHNY, CDR2 SVGAGI, per germline (reference sequence).

The rearrangement links TRBV27 to TRBJ1-4; D gene uncertain. The V end was cut by 3 bases, the J end by 0 bases, with 8 bases between. The CDR3 runs to 15 residues. Germline V CDR1 and CDR2: MNHEY, SMNVEV (reference sequence). The CDR3 reads CASSFRQSTNEKLFF. The DNA of the CDR3 is TGTGCCAGCAGTTTCCGGCAGTCAACTAATGAAAAACTGTTTTTT.

This clone occurred a few times. The chain is built from TRBV6-5 and TRBJ1-2, with 10 bases aligning to TRBD1. This CDR3 comprises 15 residues. Trimming took 6 bases from V and 4 from J; bases not matched to a gene: 8. Germline CDR1 MNHEY, CDR2 SVGAGI. CDR3: CASRRQGAIGYGYTF. The CDR3 nucleotides are TGTGCCAGCAGGAGACAGGGGGCGATCGGCTATGGCTACACCTTC.

This clone was seen just once. The chain has TRBV6-5 and TRBJ2-7; 8 bases map to TRBD1. There are 14 residues in the CDR3. CDR1 and CDR2 (germline): MNHEY, SVGAGI. V lost 7 bases and J lost 4; bases outside the gene matches: 9. The CDR3 region is CASKQGAWLYEQYF. CDR3 nucleotide sequence: TGTGCCAGCAAGCAGGGGGCGTGGCTATACGAGCAGTACTTC.

The chain joins TRBV6-4 to TRBJ2-3; D not resolved. The germline V gene encodes CDR1 MRHNA and CDR2 SNTAGT. The CDR3 extends over 14 amino acids. V was cut by 3 bases and J by 4 bases, with 11 bases left in between. The CDR3 DNA follows: TGTGCCAGCAGTGAGTCTACTGTGGCAGATACGCAGTATTTT. It specifies CASSESTVADTQYF.

This clone has just one count. This rearrangement joins TRBV30 to TRBJ1-2; no clear D. The CDR3 is made up of 12 amino acids. From germline, CDR1 is GTSNPN and CDR2 SVGIG (reference sequence). V gave up 7 bases and J gave up 4 bases, with 13 bases separating them. CDR3 in DNA: TGTGCCTATCTAAAAAGCTCCTATGGCTACACCTTC. Translated, it gives CAYLKSSYGYTF.

The rearrangement links TRBV6-5 to TRBJ2-1, with 8 bases that match TRBD1. Germline CDR1 and CDR2: MNHEY and SVGAGI. The junction had 7 bases not matched to a gene; V was cut back by 8 bases and J by 1 base. The CDR3 extends over 15 amino acids. The CDR3 nucleotides are TGTGCCAGCCGGTGGGACAGGAATTCCTACAATGAGCAGTTCTTC. It encodes CASRWDRNSYNEQFF.

This clone was seen just once. This chain connects TRBV7-9 to TRBJ2-3; D gene unclear. The CDR3 length is 12 residues. Germline CDR1 and CDR2: SEHNR and FQNEAQ (reference sequence). Deletions cut 4 bases from V and 2 bases from J, with 4 bases between. In DNA form, the CDR3 reads TGTGCCAGCAGCTCCAACACAGATACGCAGTATTTT. Translation: CASSSNTDTQYF.